This T cell receptor (beta chain) was captured by sequencing in a study of blood T cell repertoires in COVID-19. Original methodology: Nucleated cell counts were estimated from reference gene primer amplification. Assay used: immunoSEQ multiplex PCR; TCRdb lists only in-frame clones, some missing. V and J calls and clone size are those listed in that table; D and trimming were worked out from the DNA. The sample consists of fewer than 350,000 clones, around 85% of them appearing once. Across 20 to 25 US areas, participants ranged in age from about 18 to 100 years. The CDR3 runs 14 residues. V gave up 2 bases and J gave up 5 bases, with 13 bases separating them. Germline loops: CDR1 SGHRS, CDR2 YFSETQ. This clone is a singleton in its sample.

The TCR sequence derives from a woman in her 50s who had recovered from COVID-19. The chain joins TRBV5-1 to TRBJ1-1; no firm D call. The material sequenced was PBMCs or T cells enriched from blood (not recorded which). The CDR3 coding sequence is TGCGCCAGCAGCTTTGGGGTCAGAGGGACTGAAGCTTTCTTT. This gives the protein CASSFGVRGTEAFF.